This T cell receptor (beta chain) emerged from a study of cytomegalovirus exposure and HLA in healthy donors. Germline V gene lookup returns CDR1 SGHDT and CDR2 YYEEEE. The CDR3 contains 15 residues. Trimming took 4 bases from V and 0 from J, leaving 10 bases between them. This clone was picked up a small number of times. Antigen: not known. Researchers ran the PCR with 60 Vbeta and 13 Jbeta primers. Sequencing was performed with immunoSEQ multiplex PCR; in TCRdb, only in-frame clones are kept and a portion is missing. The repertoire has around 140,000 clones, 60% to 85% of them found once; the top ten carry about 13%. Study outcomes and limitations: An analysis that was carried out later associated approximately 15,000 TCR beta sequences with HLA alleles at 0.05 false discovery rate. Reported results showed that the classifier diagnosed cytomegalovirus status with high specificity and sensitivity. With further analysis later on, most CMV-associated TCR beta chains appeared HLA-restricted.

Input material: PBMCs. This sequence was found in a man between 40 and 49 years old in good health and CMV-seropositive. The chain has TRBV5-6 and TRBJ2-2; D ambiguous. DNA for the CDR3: TGTGCCAGCAGCCTTTGGGCCGCGAACACCGGGGAGCTGTTTTTT. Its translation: CASSLWAANTGELFF. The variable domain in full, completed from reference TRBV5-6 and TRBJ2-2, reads DAGVTQSPTHLIKTRGQQVTLRCSPKSGHDTVSWYQQALGQGPQFIFQYYEEEERQRGNFPDRFSGHQFPNYSSELNVNALLLGDSALYLCASSLWAANTGELFFGEGSRLTVL.